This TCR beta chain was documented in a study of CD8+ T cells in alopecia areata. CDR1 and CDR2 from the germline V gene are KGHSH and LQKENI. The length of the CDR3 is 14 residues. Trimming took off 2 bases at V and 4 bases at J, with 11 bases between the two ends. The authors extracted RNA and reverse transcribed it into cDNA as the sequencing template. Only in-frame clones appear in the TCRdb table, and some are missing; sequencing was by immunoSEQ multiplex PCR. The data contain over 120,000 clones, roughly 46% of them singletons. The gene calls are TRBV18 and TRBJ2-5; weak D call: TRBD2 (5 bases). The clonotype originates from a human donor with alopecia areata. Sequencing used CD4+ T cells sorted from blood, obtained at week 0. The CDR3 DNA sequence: TGTGCCAGCTCACCAGCGGCAGGAGGAGAGACCCAGTACTTC. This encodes CASSPAAGGETQYF.